These 27 T cell receptor beta chains were sequenced from one sample in a study of blood T cell repertoires in COVID-19. Only in-frame clones appear in the TCRdb table, and some are missing; sequencing was by immunoSEQ multiplex PCR. The sample comprises about 200,000 clones, roughly 92% of which are singletons, and around 0.8% rests with the top ten. Specimen: peripheral blood. These receptors were obtained from a man aged 25-40 years with COVID-19, enrolled during active disease.

The rearrangement links TRBV7-2 to TRBJ1-3; D gene unclear. This CDR3 has 14 residues. Per the germline V gene, CDR1 is SGHTA and CDR2 is FQGNSA. The V end was cut by 2 bases, the J end by 5 bases, with 10 bases between. The CDR3 region is CASSLSSGRNTIYF. The CDR3 DNA sequence: TGTGCCAGCAGCTTATCCTCGGGGAGAAACACCATATATTTT. Complete variable domain (other parts from reference TRBV7-2 and TRBJ1-3): GAGVSQSPSNKVTEKGKDVELRCDPISGHTALYWYRQSLGQGLEFLIYFQGNSAPDKSGLPSDRFSAERTGGSVSTLTIQRTQQEDSAVYLCASSLSSGRNTIYFGEGSWLTVV.

The rearrangement links TRBV11-2 to TRBJ2-5; 7 nucleotides match TRBD2. CDR3 length: 17 residues. The V gene's germline CDR1 is SGHAT and CDR2 FQNNGV. The V gene end was trimmed by 2 bases and the J gene end by 2 bases; junction bases not matched to a gene: 11. This chain's CDR3 is CASSLTVLAATQETQYF. The DNA for the CDR3 is TGTGCCAGCAGCTTAACGGTTCTAGCGGCCACACAAGAGACCCAGTACTTC.

The genes are TRBV19 and TRBJ1-2, with 9 bases matching TRBD1. Per germline, CDR1 LNHDA and CDR2 SQIVND (reference sequence). Unmatched junction bases numbered 3, after V lost 5 bases and J lost 2 bases. The CDR3 has 14 residues. CDR3: CASSPDRGNYGYTF. In nucleotides, the CDR3 is TGTGCCAGTAGTCCGGACAGGGGAAACTATGGCTACACCTTC.

In this sample, this clone turned up a few times. The chain joins TRBV30 to TRBJ1-2; D gene ambiguous. The CDR3 runs to 12 residues. V dropped 1 base and J dropped 5 bases, with 8 bases sitting between them. Germline V gives CDR1 GTSNPN, CDR2 SVGIG (reference sequence). The CDR3, as DNA: TGTGCCTGGAGTGAGTACAGTTATGGCTACACCTTC. Translating it yields CAWSEYSYGYTF.

V usage is TRBV13 and J usage is TRBJ1-5, with TRBD1 identical over 7 bases. This CDR3 has 14 residues. Trimming removed 4 bases from V and 4 bases from J; junction bases left unmatched: 4. Per the germline V gene, CDR1 is PRHDT and CDR2 is FYEKMQ (reference sequence). As DNA, the CDR3 is TGTGCCAGCAGCTCCCCGGACAGGAATCAGCCCCAGCATTTT. This gives the protein CASSSPDRNQPQHF.

V gene TRBV7-3 combines with J gene TRBJ2-3; perhaps TRBD2 as D (6 bases). Per the germline V gene, CDR1 is SGHTA and CDR2 is FQGTGA. The CDR3 is 17 residues long. V lost 5 bases and J 4 bases, leaving 22 bases between the germline ends. The CDR3 sequence: CASSGALARGMADTQYF. In DNA, the CDR3 is TGTGCCAGCAGCGGGGCACTTGCGCGGGGAATGGCAGATACGCAGTATTTT.

The chain couples TRBV4-1 to TRBJ2-1; perhaps TRBD2 as D (7 bases). This CDR3 comprises 17 residues. V dropped 2 bases and J dropped 3 bases, with 17 bases sitting between them. In germline, CDR1 is MGHRA, CDR2 YSYEKL. In nucleotides, the CDR3 is TGCGCCAGCAGCCAAATGGGGAGGGGGGTGAACTACAATGAGCAGTTCTTC. It yields the protein CASSQMGRGVNYNEQFF.

This chain connects TRBV29-1 to TRBJ1-1; TRBD1 matches 8 bases. The CDR3 extends over 13 amino acids. Germline CDR1 reads SQVTM; CDR2 reads ANQGSEA. The junction had 7 bases not matched to a gene; V was cut back by 6 bases and J by 4 bases. The CDR3 region has the DNA TGCAGCGTGGAGACAGGGGTTGGCACTGAAGCTTTCTTT. Amino acids: CSVETGVGTEAFF.

In nucleotides, the CDR3 is TGTGCCAGCAGCTTAGGTACAGGCCAAGCTTTCTTT. As protein: CASSLGTGQAFF. The chain recombines TRBV11-2 with TRBJ1-1, with D perhaps TRBD1 (5 bases). CDR1 is SGHAT and CDR2 is FQNNGV in the germline V gene. This CDR3 region has 12 residues. Trimming cost V 1 base and J 9 bases, with 9 bases left between them. The full variable domain, rest sourced from reference TRBV11-2 and TRBJ1-1, is EAGVAQSPRYKIIEKRQSVAFWCNPISGHATLYWYQQILGQGPKLLIQFQNNGVVDDSQLPKDRFSAERLKGVDSTLKIQPAKLEDSAVYLCASSLGTGQAFFGQGTRLTVV.

This chain connects TRBV30 to TRBJ1-5, with 8 bases fitting TRBD1. Germline V gene data show CDR1 as GTSNPN and CDR2 as SVGIG (reference sequence). Germline trimming cut 2 bases from V and 2 bases from J; bases unmatched to any gene: 8. The CDR3 runs to 16 residues. CDR3 DNA: TGTGCCTGGAGTCGGGGACAGGAGAGAGGCAATCAGCCCCAGCATTTT. Amino acids: CAWSRGQERGNQPQHF.

V is TRBV5-6 and J is TRBJ1-1, with D uncertain. Trimming took off 2 bases at V and 0 bases at J, with 5 bases between the two ends. From germline, CDR1 is SGHDT and CDR2 YYEEEE. The CDR3 consists of 13 residues. The CDR3 DNA reads as TGTGCCAGCAGCTTAACGGTGAACACTGAAGCTTTCTTT. Its protein is CASSLTVNTEAFF.

V gene TRBV5-1 combines with J gene TRBJ2-5; D unresolved. V dropped 0 bases and J dropped 5 bases, with 11 bases sitting between them. CDR1 and CDR2 (germline): SGHRS, YFSETQ. The CDR3 length is 14 residues. This CDR3 is CASSLDGSSETQYF. The CDR3 coding sequence is TGCGCCAGCAGCTTGGATGGTAGCAGTGAGACCCAGTACTTC. Complete variable domain (other parts from reference TRBV5-1 and TRBJ2-5): KAGVTQTPRYLIKTRGQQVTLSCSPISGHRSVSWYQQTPGQGLQFLFEYFSETQRNKGNFPGRFSGRQFSNSRSEMNVSTLELGDSALYLCASSLDGSSETQYFGPGTRLLVL.

The chain has TRBV18 and TRBJ2-5, with D unclear. Germline V lookup: CDR1 KGHSH, CDR2 LQKENI. V lost 1 base to trimming and J lost 4 bases, with 7 bases between them. CDR3 size: 13 residues. The CDR3 loop is CASSPQRGETQYF. The DNA of the CDR3 is TGTGCCAGCTCACCACAGAGAGGAGAGACCCAGTACTTC.

J is TRBJ1-2 and V is TRBV7-9, with 10 nucleotides matching TRBD1. The germline V gene encodes CDR1 SEHNR and CDR2 FQNEAQ (reference sequence). The CDR3 has 15 amino acids. Trimming removed 1 base from V and 2 bases from J; junction bases left unmatched: 1. In nucleotides, the CDR3 is TGTGCCAGCAGCTTAGGGGACAGGGGCAACTATGGCTACACCTTC. It yields the protein CASSLGDRGNYGYTF. The variable domain in full, with the rest retrieved from reference TRBV7-9 and TRBJ1-2, is DTGVSQNPRHKITKRGQNVTFRCDPISEHNRLYWYRQTLGQGPEFLTYFQNEAQLEKSRLLSDRFSAERPKGSFSTLEIQRTEQGDSAMYLCASSLGDRGNYGYTFGSGTRLTVV.

The genes are TRBV6-5 and TRBJ1-2, with D possibly matching TRBD1 (6 bases). The CDR3 runs 13 residues. Germline V gene sequence: CDR1 MNHEY, CDR2 SVGAGI. V was trimmed by 8 bases and J by 0 bases, leaving 10 bases between them. The CDR3: CASQTGANYGYTF. The CDR3 nucleotides read TGTGCCAGCCAGACAGGAGCTAACTATGGCTACACCTTC.

The V gene is TRBV27, the J gene TRBJ1-1, with D maybe TRBD1 (6 bases). V was cut by 6 bases and J by 2 bases, with 10 bases left in between. Per the germline V gene, CDR1 is MNHEY and CDR2 is SMNVEV (reference sequence). The CDR3 has 13 residues. DNA for the CDR3: TGTGCCAGCAGCCCGACAGGAAACACTGAAGCTTTCTTT. Encoded protein: CASSPTGNTEAFF.

A single count supports this clone. The chain combines TRBV10-3 with TRBJ1-5, with D possibly being TRBD1 (6 bases). Germline CDR1 ENHRY, CDR2 SYGVKD. The germline V and J ends were trimmed by 10 bases and 5 bases, with 12 bases remaining between them. The CDR3 totals 12 residues. The CDR3 here is CATRGGDQPQHF. CDR3 bases: TGTGCCACCAGGGGAGGGGATCAGCCCCAGCATTTT.

Notes on this clone: Different DNA sequences within this sample yield the same CDR3. This rearrangement joins TRBV5-1 to TRBJ2-7; maybe TRBD2 (6 bases). This CDR3 has 14 amino acids. Germline V gene lookup returns CDR1 SGHRS and CDR2 YFSETQ. The V and J ends lost 3 bases and 4 bases respectively, with 14 bases between them. CDR3 loop: CASSSSGVLYEQYF. CDR3 bases: TGCGCCAGCAGCTCGTCGGGAGTCTTGTACGAGCAGTACTTC.

The chain links TRBV7-9 to TRBJ1-4; unclear D gene. Trimming took 3 bases from V and 8 from J, leaving 10 bases between them. Germline V gene sequence: CDR1 SEHNR, CDR2 FQNEAQ (reference sequence). This CDR3 contains 13 residues. The CDR3 DNA sequence: TGTGCCAGCAGCTTGACACAGACCGAAAAACTGTTTTTT. As protein: CASSLTQTEKLFF.

This chain joins TRBV7-9 and TRBJ1-2; D is unclear. The length of the CDR3 is 14 residues. Trimming removed 4 bases at V and 2 bases at J, with 11 bases between. The germline CDR1 and CDR2 sequences are SEHNR and FQNEAQ (reference sequence). CDR3 residues: CASSSEAGNYGYTF. Here the CDR3 DNA reads TGTGCCAGCAGCTCCGAAGCAGGAAACTATGGCTACACCTTC.

The CDR3, as DNA: TGTGCCAGCCAGGGGGAAACCTCTGAAGCTTTCTTT. Its translation: CASQGETSEAFF. This chain links TRBV6-5 with TRBJ1-1; 7 nucleotides line up with TRBD1. Losses at the gene ends were 8 bases for V and 6 bases for J; bases not matched to a gene: 6. Germline V gene data show CDR1 as MNHEY and CDR2 as SVGAGI. The CDR3 covers 12 residues.

V usage is TRBV5-4 and J usage is TRBJ2-3, with no clear D. The V gene's germline CDR1 is SGHNT and CDR2 YYREEE (reference sequence). This CDR3 has 15 residues. Trimming cost V 0 bases and J 2 bases, with 10 bases left between them. CDR3 in DNA: TGTGCCAGCAGCTTGGTAGGAGTTTCCACAGATACGCAGTATTTT. This sequence encodes CASSLVGVSTDTQYF.

The chain employs TRBV19 and TRBJ2-7; 9 nucleotides align to TRBD1. J lost 6 bases, V lost 5 bases, and 8 bases had no gene match. CDR1 LNHDA and CDR2 SQIVND come from the germline V gene (reference sequence). The CDR3 is 14 residues long. The CDR3 is CASSGTGGASEQYF. CDR3 DNA sequence: TGTGCCAGTAGTGGAACAGGGGGCGCATCCGAGCAGTACTTC.

V and J are TRBV27 and TRBJ1-5, with 8 bases lining up with TRBD1. Germline CDR1 reads MNHEY; CDR2 reads SMNVEV (reference sequence). This CDR3 is built from 17 residues. Trimming at V came to 6 bases and at J to 0 bases, leaving 10 bases not matched to a gene. The CDR3 DNA is TGTGCCAGCAGCCCTGGACAGGGCCCGAATAGCAATCAGCCCCAGCATTTT. Its translation is CASSPGQGPNSNQPQHF.

This clone came up once. V and J are TRBV7-6 and TRBJ2-1; 7 nucleotides match TRBD1. Trimming at V came to 5 bases and at J to 9 bases, leaving 13 bases not matched to a gene. The germline gives CDR1 SGHVS, CDR2 FNYEAQ. There are 15 residues in the CDR3. In DNA, the CDR3 is TGTGCCAGCAGCCCAATGACAGGGAGTAGGACTGAGCAGTTCTTC. This sequence encodes CASSPMTGSRTEQFF.

J is TRBJ2-5 and V is TRBV9; D may be TRBD2 (6 bases). Trimming stripped 3 bases from V and 5 bases from J, with 14 bases between. This CDR3 contains 14 residues. CDR1 is SGDLS and CDR2 is YYNGEE in the germline V gene. CDR3 DNA: TGTGCCAGCAGCGCCGCGGGGTCCGTGGAGACCCAGTACTTC. Translation gives CASSAAGSVETQYF.

J is TRBJ2-3 and V is TRBV20-1, with D possibly TRBD2 on 5 matching bases. The CDR3 sequence is 11 residues long. Germline CDR1 DFQATT, CDR2 SNEGSKA (reference sequence). Trimming cost V 4 bases and J 9 bases, with 11 bases left between them. The CDR3 DNA follows: TGCAGTGCTAATACACTAGAAACGCAGTATTTT. This sequence encodes CSANTLETQYF.